This TCR beta chain was recorded in a study of blood T cell repertoires in COVID-19. In the study overall: Acute-phase and convalescent COVID-19 samples originated in the United States, Italy and Spain. T cells, B-cell-depleted T cells, or PBMCs provided the cDNA or gDNA that served as material.

The V gene's germline CDR1 is SGHRS and CDR2 YFSETQ. The CDR3 spans 16 residues. V was clipped by 7 bases and J by 1 base; unmatched bases: 13. Per the study methods: Amplified reference gene primers provided the basis for estimating nucleated cell counts. Data came from immunoSEQ multiplex PCR; TCRdb stores just in-frame clones and leaves some out. V, J and clone size are those of that table, while D and trimming were read from the DNA. The sample has fewer than 300,000 clones; about 88% are singletons. The source material was peripheral blood. This receptor was obtained from a man between 60 and 70 years old who had recovered from COVID-19. The genes are TRBV5-1 and TRBJ1-2; TRBD1 aligns across 7 bases. CDR3 sequence (DNA): TGCGCCAGCCTAACCTTAGGGGGCACCCTTAACTATGGCTACACCTTC. Protein product: CASLTLGGTLNYGYTF.